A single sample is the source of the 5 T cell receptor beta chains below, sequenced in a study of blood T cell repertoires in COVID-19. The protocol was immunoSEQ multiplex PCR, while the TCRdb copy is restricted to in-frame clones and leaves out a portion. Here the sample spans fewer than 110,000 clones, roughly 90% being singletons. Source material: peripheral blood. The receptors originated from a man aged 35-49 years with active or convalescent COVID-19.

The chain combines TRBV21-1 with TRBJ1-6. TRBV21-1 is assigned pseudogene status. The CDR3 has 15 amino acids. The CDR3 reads CASSGSRRYNSPLHF. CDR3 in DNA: TGTGCCAGCAGCGGCTCGAGGCGGTATAATTCACCCCTCCACTTT.

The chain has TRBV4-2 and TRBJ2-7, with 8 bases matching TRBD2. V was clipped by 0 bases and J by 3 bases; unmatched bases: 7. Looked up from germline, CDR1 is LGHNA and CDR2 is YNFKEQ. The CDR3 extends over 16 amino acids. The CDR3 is CASSQDGDSGIYEQYF. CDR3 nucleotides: TGTGCCAGCAGCCAAGATGGGGATAGCGGGATCTACGAGCAGTACTTC.

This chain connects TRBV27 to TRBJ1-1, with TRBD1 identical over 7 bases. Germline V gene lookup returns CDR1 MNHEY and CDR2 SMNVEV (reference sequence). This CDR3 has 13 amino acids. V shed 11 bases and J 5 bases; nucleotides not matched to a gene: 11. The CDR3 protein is CAAGGGGRTEAFF. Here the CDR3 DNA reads TGTGCCGCAGGGGGTGGAGGAAGGACTGAAGCTTTCTTT.

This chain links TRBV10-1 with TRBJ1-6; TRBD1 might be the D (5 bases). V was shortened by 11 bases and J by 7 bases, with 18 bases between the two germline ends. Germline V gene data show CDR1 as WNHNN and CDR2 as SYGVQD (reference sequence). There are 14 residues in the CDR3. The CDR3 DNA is TGCGCCCTCGGACGGGAGGGGAAAAATTCACCCCTCCACTTT. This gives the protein CALGREGKNSPLHF.

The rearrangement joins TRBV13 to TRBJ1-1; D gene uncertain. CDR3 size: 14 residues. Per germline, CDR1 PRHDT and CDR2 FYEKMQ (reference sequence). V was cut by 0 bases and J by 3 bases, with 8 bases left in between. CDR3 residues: CASSLGSEDTEAFF. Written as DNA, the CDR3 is TGTGCCAGCAGCTTAGGTTCAGAGGACACTGAAGCTTTCTTT.